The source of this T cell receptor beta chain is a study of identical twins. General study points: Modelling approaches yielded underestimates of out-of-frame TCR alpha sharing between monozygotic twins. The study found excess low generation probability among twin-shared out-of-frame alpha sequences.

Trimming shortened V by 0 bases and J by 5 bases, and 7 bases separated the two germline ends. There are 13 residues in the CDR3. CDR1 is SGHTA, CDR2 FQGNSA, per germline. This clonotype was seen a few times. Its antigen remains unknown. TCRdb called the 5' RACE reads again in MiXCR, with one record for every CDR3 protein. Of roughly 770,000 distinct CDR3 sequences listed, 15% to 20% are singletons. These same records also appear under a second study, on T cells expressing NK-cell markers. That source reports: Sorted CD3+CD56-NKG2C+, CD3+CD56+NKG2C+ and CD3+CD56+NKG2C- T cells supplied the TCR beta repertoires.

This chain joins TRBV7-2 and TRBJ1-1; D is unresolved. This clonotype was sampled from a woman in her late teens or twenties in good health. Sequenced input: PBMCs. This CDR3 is CASSLARATEAFF. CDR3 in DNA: TGTGCCAGCAGCTTAGCGAGGGCAACTGAAGCTTTCTTT.